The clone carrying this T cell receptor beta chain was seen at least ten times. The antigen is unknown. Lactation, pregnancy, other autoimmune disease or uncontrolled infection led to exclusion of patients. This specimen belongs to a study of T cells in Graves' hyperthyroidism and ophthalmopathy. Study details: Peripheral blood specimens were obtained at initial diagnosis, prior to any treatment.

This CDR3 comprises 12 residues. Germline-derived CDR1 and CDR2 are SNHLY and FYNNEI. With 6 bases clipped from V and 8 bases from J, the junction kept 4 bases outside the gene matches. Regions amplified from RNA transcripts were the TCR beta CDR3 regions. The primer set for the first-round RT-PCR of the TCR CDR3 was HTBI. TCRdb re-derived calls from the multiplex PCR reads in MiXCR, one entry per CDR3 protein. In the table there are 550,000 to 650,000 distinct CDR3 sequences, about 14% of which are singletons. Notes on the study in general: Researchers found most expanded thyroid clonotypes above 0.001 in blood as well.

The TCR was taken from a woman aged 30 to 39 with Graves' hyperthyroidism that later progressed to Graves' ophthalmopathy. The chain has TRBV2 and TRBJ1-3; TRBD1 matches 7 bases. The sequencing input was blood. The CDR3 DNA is TGTGCCAGCAGGTATCAGGGGGACACCATATATTTT. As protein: CASRYQGDTIYF.